The next 26 T cell receptor beta chains were all read from a single sample in a study of breast tumors, draining lymph nodes, adjacent tissues. Breast cancer patients provided tissue from their axillary draining lymph nodes. TCRdb re-analysed the multiplex PCR reads in MiXCR, keeping a single row per CDR3 protein. The sample lists some 200,000 distinct CDR3 sequences; approximately 30% were seen once. Material for sequencing was axillary lymph node tissue. The receptors come from a female donor with breast cancer. Some clones in this sample may be carry-over from other donors' samples.

The chain combines TRBV2 with TRBJ1-2, with 7 bases identical to TRBD1. Germline lookup yields CDR1 SNHLY and CDR2 FYNNEI. This CDR3 spans 13 amino acids. The junction had 8 bases not matched to a gene; V was cut back by 1 base and J by 12 bases. The CDR3 DNA sequence: TGTGCCAGCAGTGAAGAGCAGGGGGGTGGAAACACCTTC. As protein: CASSEEQGGGNTF.

There are a few counts of this clonotype. This sequence joins TRBV25-1 and TRBJ2-3; D unclear. V was cut by 11 bases and J by 1 base, with 25 bases left in between. The CDR3 has 17 residues. Germline V gene data show CDR1 as MGHDK and CDR2 as SYGVNS. CDR3 region: CAWSAHKASQRTDTQYF. The CDR3 DNA follows: TGTGCCTGGAGTGCCCATAAGGCCTCCCAACGCACAGATACGCAGTATTTT.

Many counts were recorded for this clonotype. The chain combines TRBV6-4 with TRBJ1-3; D possibly corresponds to TRBD1 (6 bases). CDR1 and CDR2 from the germline V gene are MRHNA and SNTAGT. V lost 11 bases to trimming and J lost 4 bases, with 15 bases between them. This CDR3 contains 13 residues. CDR3 in amino acids: CASRQVQGNTIYF. The CDR3 DNA follows: TGTGCCTCGCGACAGGTTCAGGGAAACACCATATATTTT.

Many counts were recorded for this clonotype. This chain connects TRBV6-5 to TRBJ1-2, with 10 nucleotides matching TRBD1. Germline loops: CDR1 MNHEY, CDR2 SVGAGI. With V trimmed by 0 bases and J by 4 bases, 5 bases remained unmatched. The CDR3 loop spans 16 amino acids. CDR3 nucleotides: TGTGCCAGCAGTTACTCTCGGACAGGGGGAGGCTATGGCTACACCTTC. This translates into CASSYSRTGGGYGYTF.

This clonotype was observed many times. The rearrangement links TRBV6-1 to TRBJ1-2; D unclear. There are 14 residues in the CDR3. V gave up 1 base and J gave up 5 bases, with 11 bases separating them. Germline V gives CDR1 MNHNS, CDR2 SASEGT. The CDR3 loop reads CASSEVWAGYGYTF. In DNA form, the CDR3 reads TGTGCCAGCAGTGAAGTTTGGGCGGGTTATGGCTACACCTTC.

This clonotype was counted at least ten times. The V gene is TRBV5-1, the J gene TRBJ2-3; the match to TRBD2 covers 7 bases. Germline lookup yields CDR1 SGHRS and CDR2 YFSETQ. The CDR3 extends over 16 amino acids. The V segment lost 4 bases and the J segment 0 bases; nucleotides outside the gene matches: 8. The CDR3 loop is CASSLAEGASTDTQYF. The DNA for the CDR3 is TGCGCCAGCAGCCTAGCGGAAGGGGCTAGCACAGATACGCAGTATTTT.

This clonotype has ten or more counts. The rearrangement joins TRBV28 to TRBJ1-6, with D perhaps TRBD1 (6 bases). CDR3 length equals 13 residues. The V and J ends lost 7 bases and 10 bases respectively, with 14 bases between them. From germline, CDR1 is MDHEN and CDR2 SYDVKM. Here the CDR3 reads CASTLDGGSPLHF. In nucleotides, the CDR3 is TGTGCCAGCACCCTAGACGGGGGCTCACCCCTCCACTTT.

This clonotype was seen ten or more times. This chain links TRBV11-3 with TRBJ2-1; 12 nucleotides align to TRBD2. From germline, CDR1 is SGHNT and CDR2 YENEEA. The V gene end was trimmed by 1 base and the J gene end by 9 bases; junction bases not matched to a gene: 7. The CDR3 contains 16 residues. Here the CDR3 reads CASSLGLAGENSEQFF. CDR3 DNA sequence: TGTGCCAGCAGCTTAGGACTAGCGGGAGAGAACAGTGAGCAGTTCTTC.

Regarding this clonotype: One junction end disagrees with the germline gene, perhaps due to a read error. The chain is built from TRBV4-1 and TRBJ2-7; D is perhaps TRBD1 (6 bases). The germline V gene encodes CDR1 MGHRA and CDR2 YSYEKL. The CDR3 runs to 15 residues. The CDR3 loop reads CASSHYFTGSDEQYF. The CDR3, as DNA: TGCGCCAGTAGCCACTACTTTACAGGGAGCGACGAGCAGTACTTC.

This clonotype was recorded a few times. Relative to the germline gene, one junction end is altered; a read error may explain this. The chain couples TRBV19 to TRBJ2-4, with D possibly TRBD2 on 7 matching bases. Germline V gene lookup returns CDR1 LNHDA and CDR2 SQIVND (reference sequence). The CDR3 spans 17 residues. In DNA form, the CDR3 reads TGTGCCAGTAGTGAAGGGGGGGCCGCCCTCGCCAAAAACATTCAGTCCTTC. Its translation is CASSEGGAALAKNIQSF.

There are a few counts of this clonotype. The V call is TRBV6-2 or TRBV6-3, the J call TRBJ2-3, with TRBD2 identical over 11 bases. The CDR3 is 15 amino acids. V shed 5 bases and J 3 bases; nucleotides not matched to a gene: 4. Germline V lookup: CDR1 MNHEY, CDR2 SVGEGT. The CDR3 DNA reads as TGTGCCAGCAGTAAGACTAGCGGGAATACAGATACGCAGTATTTT. This encodes CASSKTSGNTDTQYF.

For the CDR3, the DNA is TGTGCCAGCAGCGCACAGGGCACCGGGGAGCTGTTTTTT. The encoded protein is CASSAQGTGELFF. The chain is built from TRBV11-2 and TRBJ2-2; possible D gene TRBD1, 6 bases. CDR1 is SGHAT and CDR2 is FQNNGV in the germline V gene. Trimming pared 5 bases from V and 4 bases from J, leaving 8 bases between. This CDR3 has 13 residues.

There are many counts of this clonotype. This chain links TRBV10-3 with TRBJ2-7; D may be TRBD2 (8 bases). CDR1 and CDR2 (germline): ENHRY, SYGVKD. The CDR3 extends over 13 amino acids. Trimming took 6 bases from V and 4 from J, leaving 13 bases between them. CDR3 sequence reads: CAIRVAGQYEQYF. The CDR3 bases are TGTGCCATCAGGGTAGCGGGACAGTACGAGCAGTACTTC.

The CDR3 nucleotides are TGTGCCAGCAGCCAAGCGGGGGGGCGCCTCGGGGAGCAGTTCTTC. This translates into CASSQAGGRLGEQFF. The rearrangement links TRBV3-1 to TRBJ2-1; 8 positions match TRBD2. J lost 10 bases, V lost 1 base, and 9 bases had no gene match. The CDR3 loop spans 15 amino acids. Germline assignment: CDR1 LGHDT and CDR2 YNNKEL (reference sequence).

In its sample, this clonotype was seen many times. The chain has TRBV15 and TRBJ2-3, with 12 positions matching TRBD2. Germline values: CDR1 LNHNV, CDR2 YYDKDF (reference sequence). This CDR3 region has 16 residues. V lost 3 bases, J lost 4 bases, and 5 bases stayed unmatched. As DNA, the CDR3 is TGTGCCACCAGCAGCCGACTAGCGGGAGTATCAGATACGCAGTATTTT. Translating gives CATSSRLAGVSDTQYF.

Comments on this clonotype: This may stem from a read error, because a much larger clone lies one nucleotide away. This rearrangement joins TRBV6-1 to TRBJ1-5, with D possibly being TRBD1 (5 bases). The CDR3 consists of 14 residues. The germline gives CDR1 MNHNS, CDR2 SASEGT. This CDR3 reads CASSDQGGNQPRHF. The CDR3 bases are TGTGCCAGCAGTGATCAGGGAGGCAATCAGCCCCGGCATTTT.

At least ten counts were recorded for this clonotype. This rearrangement joins TRBV19 to TRBJ2-1, with TRBD2 matching over 10 bases. The CDR3 has 15 amino acids. Germline V CDR1 and CDR2: LNHDA, SQIVND (reference sequence). The junction had 6 bases not matched to a gene; V was cut back by 4 bases and J by 6 bases. The CDR3 region has the DNA TGTGCCAGTAGTACTAAAGCGGGAGGGGCCAATGAGCAGTTCTTC. It codes for CASSTKAGGANEQFF.

In this sample, this clonotype turned up many times. This sequence joins TRBV30 and TRBJ1-5; D is perhaps TRBD1 (6 bases). The CDR3 covers 13 residues. Germline assignment: CDR1 GTSNPN and CDR2 SVGIG (reference sequence). With 2 bases removed from V and 2 bases from J, the gap between germline ends came to 7 bases. The CDR3 loop is CAWSRQGNQPQHF. The CDR3 coding sequence is TGTGCCTGGAGTCGACAGGGCAATCAGCCCCAGCATTTT.

The table lists this clonotype with many counts. For the CDR3, the DNA is TGTGCCAGCAGCTTAGACAAGAGCACAGATACGCAGTATTTT. This gives the protein CASSLDKSTDTQYF. The rearrangement joins TRBV7-2 to TRBJ2-3; D unresolved. Germline V CDR1 and CDR2: SGHTA, FQGNSA. The V gene lost 1 base and the J gene lost 0 bases, with 5 bases spanning the gap. The CDR3 loop spans 14 amino acids.

This clonotype has at least ten counts. This rearrangement joins TRBV11-2 to TRBJ1-2; weak D call: TRBD1 (5 bases). The CDR3 has 13 residues. Germline loops: CDR1 SGHAT, CDR2 FQNNGV. Trimming took off 0 bases at V and 5 bases at J, with 7 bases between the two ends. The CDR3 bases are TGTGCCAGCAGCTTAGATGACAGTTATGGCTACACCTTC. It is translated as CASSLDDSYGYTF.

The table lists this clonotype with many counts. V is TRBV19 and J is TRBJ2-2, with D possibly TRBD2 on 6 matching bases. Per germline, CDR1 LNHDA and CDR2 SQIVND (reference sequence). CDR3 length: 13 amino acids. V lost 8 bases and J lost 1, with 8 bases in between. The CDR3 bases are TGTGCCAGTCGCGGGGTGAACACCGGGGAGCTGTTTTTT. It codes for CASRGVNTGELFF.

A few counts support this clonotype. A much larger clone is a single base away; this may be a read error. The gene calls are TRBV6-5 and TRBJ1-2; D may be TRBD1 (6 bases). The CDR3 length is 16 residues. Germline CDR1 is MNHEY and CDR2 is SVGAGI. CDR3 amino acids: CASSYGDGRGNYGCTF. In DNA, the CDR3 is TGTGCCAGCAGTTACGGTGATGGCAGGGGAAACTATGGCTGCACCTTC.

This clonotype was detected ten times or more. The rearrangement uses TRBV7-3 and TRBJ2-5; tentatively, D is TRBD2 (7 bases). Germline V lookup: CDR1 SGHTA, CDR2 FQGTGA. Trimming removed 4 bases from V and 7 bases from J, with 10 bases in between. This CDR3 has 12 amino acids. The CDR3 region has the DNA TGTGCCAGCAGCTGGGGGGGCGGGACCCAGTACTTC. This codes for CASSWGGGTQYF.

The V gene is TRBV20-1, the J gene TRBJ2-7, with 7 bases lining up with TRBD1. CDR3 length: 15 residues. Germline CDR1 DFQATT, CDR2 SNEGSKA (reference sequence). Losses at the gene ends were 0 bases for V and 4 bases for J; bases not matched to a gene: 9. The CDR3 DNA follows: TGCAGTGCTAGAGACGCCGGGACAGTAGCATACGAGCAGTACTTC. This gives the protein CSARDAGTVAYEQYF.

This clonotype was observed at least ten times. A much bigger clone sits one base away, suggesting this may be a read error. The chain couples TRBV12-3 or TRBV12-4 to TRBJ1-2; possibly TRBD1 for D (6 bases). Trimming left V 6 bases short and J 4 bases short, with 18 bases between. This CDR3 is built from 15 residues. CDR3 nucleotide sequence: TGTGCCAGCAGAGACGACTCAGGGGCGGCCTATGGCTACACCTTC. This encodes CASRDDSGAAYGYTF.

The genes are TRBV28 and TRBJ2-5, with 8 bases that match TRBD2. Germline CDR1 and CDR2: MDHEN and SYDVKM. The CDR3 sequence is 15 residues long. J lost 6 bases, V lost 5 bases, and 11 bases had no gene match. The CDR3 region has the DNA TGTGCCAGCAGTGGATACAGCGGGAGAGTGAAGACCCAGTACTTC. This encodes CASSGYSGRVKTQYF. Combining the CDR3 with reference TRBV28 and TRBJ2-5 gives the whole variable domain DVKVTQSSRYLVKRTGEKVFLECVQDMDHENMFWYRQDPGLGLRLIYFSYDVKMKEKGDIPEGYSVSREKKERFSLILESASTNQTSMYLCASSGYSGRVKTQYFGPGTRLLVL.